The source of this T cell receptor (beta chain) is a study of T cell responses to AZD1222 COVID-19 vaccine. Study-wide findings and caveats: The peak T cell response came first, and repertoires were sampled only after it. Close to half of all spike-specific TCRs reportedly target regions of the variants that are unmutated. Among vaccine-associated CD4 TCRs, coverage spanned spike, with dominance at 160-218 and 743-854.

Points on this clone: Antigen unknown.

Clones were read by immunoSEQ multiplex PCR, and TCRdb kept only the in-frame ones, dropping some. The sample includes approximately 190,000 clones, approximately 91% seen only once; the top ten take more than 0.75%. V lost 4 bases and J lost 10, with 10 bases in between. The length of the CDR3 is 12 residues. CDR1 SGHTA and CDR2 FQGTGA come from the germline V gene. The sequence was collected from an adult in good health. This chain uses TRBV7-3 with TRBJ2-2, with D perhaps matching TRBD2 (6 bases). Here the sequenced sample was peripheral blood, taken on day 0 of AZD1222 vaccination. CDR3 loop: CASSSTSVELFF. The CDR3 DNA reads as TGTGCCAGCAGCTCGACTAGTGTGGAGCTGTTTTTT.